This T cell receptor beta chain was captured by sequencing in a study of blood T cell repertoires in COVID-19. About the study: Italy, Spain and the United States were the sources of the convalescent and acute COVID-19 samples. PBMCs, B-cell-depleted T cells, or T cells provided the cDNA or gDNA that made up the material.

Followed over time, Seattle patients had been enrolled while infection was active. The authors' processing: Nucleated cell number was recorded as an estimate derived from reference gene primer amplification. The data were produced by immunoSEQ multiplex PCR, yet TCRdb's version contains in-frame clones alone and is incomplete. The D gene and trimming were derived from the DNA, and the V and J assignments and clone size from that table. The data show a few hundred thousand clones, over 85% seen once. This clonotype was obtained from a man between 18 and 35 years old with COVID-19, enrolled during active disease. The sequenced material came from peripheral blood.

This CDR3 is CASSQPGTGGNYYGYTF. DNA of the CDR3: TGCGCCAGCAGTCAACCCGGGACAGGGGGAAACTACTATGGCTACACCTTC. The chain is built from TRBV23-1 and TRBJ1-2; 11 bases agree with TRBD1. TRBV23-1 qualifies as an ORF whose function is uncertain. The CDR3 loop spans 17 amino acids. After removal of 2 bases from V and 3 bases from J, the junction contained 8 bases not matched to a gene.